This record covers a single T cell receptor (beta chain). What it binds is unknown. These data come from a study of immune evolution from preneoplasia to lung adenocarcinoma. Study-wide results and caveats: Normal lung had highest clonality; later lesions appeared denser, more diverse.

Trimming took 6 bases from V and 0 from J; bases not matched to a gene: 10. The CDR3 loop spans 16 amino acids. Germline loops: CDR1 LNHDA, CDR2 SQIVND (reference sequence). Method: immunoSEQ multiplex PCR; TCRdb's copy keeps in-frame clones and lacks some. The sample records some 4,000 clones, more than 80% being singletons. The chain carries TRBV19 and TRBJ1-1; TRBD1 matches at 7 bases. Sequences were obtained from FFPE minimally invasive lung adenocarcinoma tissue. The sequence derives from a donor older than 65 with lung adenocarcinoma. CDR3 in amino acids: CASSPGQALVNTEAFF. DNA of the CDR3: TGTGCCAGTAGCCCTGGACAGGCTTTAGTGAACACTGAAGCTTTCTTT.